This TCR beta chain is drawn from a study of T cell responses to AZD1222 COVID-19 vaccine. Turning to the study itself: It was second doses at about 4 or about 12 weeks that were pooled.

Findings and caveats of the study: Only a handful of AZD1222 recipients tested seropositive at baseline. In a largely white British group with more females than males, clonal diversity was possibly underestimated.

On this clone: Its antigen is currently unknown.

Data came from immunoSEQ multiplex PCR; TCRdb stores just in-frame clones and leaves some out. The repertoire holds about 140,000 clones, with over 85% as singletons. Trimming removed 3 bases at V and 1 base at J, with 13 bases between. The germline CDR1 and CDR2 sequences are SGDLS and YYNGEE. The CDR3 contains 15 residues. The receptor's source is an adult in good health. V is TRBV9 and J is TRBJ1-2, with D maybe TRBD1 (6 bases). The sample was peripheral blood, taken on day 0 of AZD1222 vaccination. CDR3 loop: CASSAGQLYNYGYTF. DNA of the CDR3: TGTGCCAGCAGCGCGGGACAACTATATAACTATGGCTACACCTTC.